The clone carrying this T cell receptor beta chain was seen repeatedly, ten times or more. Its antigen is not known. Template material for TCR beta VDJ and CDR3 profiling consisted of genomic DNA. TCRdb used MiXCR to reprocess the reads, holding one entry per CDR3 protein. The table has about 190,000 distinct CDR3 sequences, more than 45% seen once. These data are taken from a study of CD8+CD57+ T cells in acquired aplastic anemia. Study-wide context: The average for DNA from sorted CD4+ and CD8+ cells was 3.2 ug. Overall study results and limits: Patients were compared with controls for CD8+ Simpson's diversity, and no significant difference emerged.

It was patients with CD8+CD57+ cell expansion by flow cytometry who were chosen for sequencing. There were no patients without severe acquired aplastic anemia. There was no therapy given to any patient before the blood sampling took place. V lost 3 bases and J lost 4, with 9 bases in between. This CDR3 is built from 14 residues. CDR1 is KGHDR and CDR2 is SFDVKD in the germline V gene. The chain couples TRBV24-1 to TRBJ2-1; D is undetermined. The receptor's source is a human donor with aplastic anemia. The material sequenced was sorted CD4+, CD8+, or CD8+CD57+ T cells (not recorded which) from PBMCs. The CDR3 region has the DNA TGTGCCACCAGTGATCCTCGCGGATACAATGAGCAGTTCTTC. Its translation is CATSDPRGYNEQFF.